These 3 T cell receptor beta chains were all obtained from the same sample, sequenced in a study of TIL therapy for anti-PD-1-resistant metastatic lung cancer (TCRdb year 2021). In the paper's terms, the time point label means: pre-treatment sample, taken before nivolumab and TIL therapy. The baseline tumor samples were excised metastases, mostly pleural nodules or supraclavicular lymph nodes, taken from the same resection that was used to grow TIL. The immunoSEQ v3 hsTCRB kit was used to amplify TCR beta CDR3 regions from genomic DNA through bias-controlled multiplex PCR. Entries here come from immuneACCESS through TCRdb and include only in-frame sequences with V and J called. Some clones fail to appear in such tables; in the studies checked, an unresolved V gene covers under half of the shortfall, and the cause of the remainder is unknown. The sample table lists approximately 92,000 clones, roughly 65% of them with a count of one. The ten most abundant clones make up about 10% of the sample.

Sequenced material: tumor tissue, taken at baseline. The receptors stem from a person aged 25 to 85 with non-small cell lung cancer.

The V call is TRBV29-1, the J call TRBJ1-1; TRBD1 matches at 10 bases. The CDR3 is 14 amino acids. Trimming took 4 bases from V and 2 from J; bases not matched to a gene: 4. The germline CDR1 and CDR2 sequences are SQVTM and ANQGSEA. CDR3 nucleotide sequence: TGCAGCGTTGTACGGGACAGGGGCAACACTGAAGCTTTCTTT. Protein sequence: CSVVRDRGNTEAFF.

The chain employs TRBV27 and TRBJ1-1, with a possible D match to TRBD1 (6 bases). The V gene's germline CDR1 is MNHEY and CDR2 SMNVEV (reference sequence). The V and J ends lost 5 bases and 4 bases respectively, with 17 bases between them. This CDR3 is 15 amino acids long. The DNA of the CDR3 is TGTGCCAGCAGTCCAAATTTGTCAGGGGCCACTGAAGCTTTCTTT. It is translated as CASSPNLSGATEAFF.

V and J are TRBV7-9 and TRBJ1-3, with 7 positions matching TRBD1. The CDR3 sequence is 18 residues long. V lost 4 bases, J lost 2 bases, and 14 bases stayed unmatched. Germline CDR1 SEHNR, CDR2 FQNEAQ (reference sequence). The DNA for the CDR3 is TGTGCCAGCAGCTCCCGGGACAGAGGACGGGTAACTGGAAACACCATATATTTT. This translates into CASSSRDRGRVTGNTIYF.